These 23 T cell receptor beta chains share one sample of origin, sequenced in a study of PD-1 blockade in mismatch repair-deficient tumors. Assay used: immunoSEQ multiplex PCR; TCRdb lists only in-frame clones, some missing. The data hold about 110,000 clones, with approximately 80% observed a single time. This sample comprised peripheral blood, obtained roughly 60 weeks after starting pembrolizumab. All receptors come from an adult with mismatch repair-deficient cancer.

The J gene is TRBJ2-1, the V gene TRBV6-6, with 8 bases fitting TRBD2. J gave up 12 bases and V 7 bases, and 17 bases lay outside the gene matches. The CDR3 spans 15 residues. The germline V gene has CDR1 MNHNY and CDR2 SVGAGI (reference sequence). The CDR3 DNA sequence: TGTGCCAGCACCCCTCGGAGCGGGGGTCCCCCCGGGCAGTTCTTC. Its translation is CASTPRSGGPPGQFF.

The chain joins TRBV9 to TRBJ2-3, with D possibly being TRBD1 (5 bases). The germline V gene has CDR1 SGDLS and CDR2 YYNGEE. V gave up 2 bases and J gave up 6 bases, with 10 bases separating them. The length of the CDR3 is 13 residues. CDR3 sequence: CASSVDSSDTQYF. The DNA of the CDR3 is TGTGCCAGCAGCGTCGACAGCTCTGATACGCAGTATTTT. The full variable domain, in which reference TRBV9 and TRBJ2-3 provide the parts outside the CDR3, is DSGVTQTPKHLITATGQRVTLRCSPRSGDLSVYWYQQSLDQGLQFLIQYYNGEERAKGNILERFSAQQFPDLHSELNLSSLELGDSALYFCASSVDSSDTQYFGPGTRLTVL.

The chain employs TRBV5-4 and TRBJ2-7, with D perhaps TRBD1 (6 bases). V was shortened by 3 bases and J by 7 bases, with 23 bases between the two germline ends. This CDR3 has 16 residues. Germline V lookup: CDR1 SGHNT, CDR2 YYREEE (reference sequence). CDR3 bases: TGTGCCAGCAGCTCTCCCAACCCGGGACAAGTAGGAGAGCAGTACTTC. Protein product: CASSSPNPGQVGEQYF.

Turning to this clone: This specimen includes other DNA sequences encoding the same CDR3. V gene TRBV10-2 combines with J gene TRBJ2-7; 10 nucleotides line up with TRBD2. V dropped 3 bases and J dropped 2; count of bases not matched to a gene: 4. Looked up from germline, CDR1 is WSHSY and CDR2 is SAAADI. This CDR3 contains 15 residues. The CDR3 is CASSDSSGSTYEQYF. Written as DNA, the CDR3 is TGCGCCAGCAGTGACTCTAGCGGGAGTACCTACGAGCAGTACTTC.

This clone was seen a single time. The chain couples TRBV6-6 to TRBJ1-5; 9 positions match TRBD1. This CDR3 region has 15 residues. V shed 7 bases, J shed 1 base, and the junction held 5 bases outside the gene matches. Germline lookup yields CDR1 MNHNY and CDR2 SVGAGI (reference sequence). CDR3 sequence reads: CASTRDRVSNQPQHF. The CDR3 DNA is TGTGCCAGCACTAGGGACAGGGTAAGCAATCAGCCCCAGCATTTT.

The chain recombines TRBV7-6 with TRBJ1-1; D gene unclear. The CDR3 has 14 amino acids. Trimming removed 1 base from V and 1 base from J, with 7 bases in between. Germline-derived CDR1 and CDR2 are SGHVS and FNYEAQ. The CDR3, as DNA: TGTGCCAGCAGCTTAGGAAAAGGGAACACTGAAGCTTTCTTT. It yields the protein CASSLGKGNTEAFF.

The chain employs TRBV7-2 and TRBJ2-2; 9 nucleotides line up with TRBD1. This CDR3 comprises 16 residues. V lost 3 bases to trimming and J lost 3 bases; unmatched junction nucleotides: 5. Germline V gene sequence: CDR1 SGHTA, CDR2 FQGNSA. The CDR3 here is CASSFPGQGYTGELFF. The CDR3 DNA follows: TGTGCCAGCAGCTTCCCGGGACAGGGATACACCGGGGAGCTGTTTTTT.

Comments on this clone: One junction end disagrees with the germline gene, perhaps due to a read error. The chain has TRBV30 and TRBJ1-4, with D possibly TRBD1 on 6 matching bases. There are 11 residues in the CDR3. The V gene's germline CDR1 is GTSNPN and CDR2 SVGIG (reference sequence). The DNA for the CDR3 is TGTGCCTGGAGTGTCGGGTTGGACAGAGTTTTT. Amino acid sequence: CAWSVGLDRVF.

This clone was found a few times. V gene TRBV19 combines with J gene TRBJ1-2; 7 bases align to TRBD1. V trimming: 5 bases; J trimming: 3 bases; junction bases outside the gene matches: 9. Per germline, CDR1 LNHDA and CDR2 SQIVND (reference sequence). This CDR3 region has 15 residues. The CDR3 DNA reads TGTGCCAGTAGTGCACAGGGGAAATCGCACTATGGCTACACCTTC. Protein sequence: CASSAQGKSHYGYTF. Variable domain in full (rest from reference TRBV19 and TRBJ1-2): DGGITQSPKYLFRKEGQNVTLSCEQNLNHDAMYWYRQDPGQGLRLIYYSQIVNDFQKGDIAEGYSVSREKKESFPLTVTSAQKNPTAFYLCASSAQGKSHYGYTFGSGTRLTVV.

The chain joins TRBV11-2 to TRBJ2-1, with 8 bases lining up with TRBD2. Germline V gene data show CDR1 as SGHAT and CDR2 as FQNNGV. The CDR3 is 14 amino acids. V lost 10 bases to trimming and J lost 4 bases; unmatched junction nucleotides: 9. For the CDR3, the DNA is TGTGCCACTTCCCGTAGCGGGAAGTACAATGAGCAGTTCTTC. This translates into CATSRSGKYNEQFF.

The chain joins TRBV9 to TRBJ2-7, with a weak D call TRBD2 (5 bases). Germline loops: CDR1 SGDLS, CDR2 YYNGEE. The CDR3 loop spans 16 amino acids. Trimming pared 0 bases from V and 4 bases from J, leaving 17 bases between. For the CDR3, the DNA is TGTGCCAGCAGCGTAGGCGTCAGGTCTAGCTCTTACGAGCAGTACTTC. Amino acid sequence: CASSVGVRSSSYEQYF.

The chain couples TRBV5-6 to TRBJ2-3, with 9 bases fitting TRBD1. Germline V gives CDR1 SGHDT, CDR2 YYEEEE. The trim removed 6 bases at V and 1 base at J, leaving 6 bases unmatched. The CDR3 sequence is 15 residues long. As DNA, the CDR3 is TGTGCCAGCACCCCTCGGACAGGGGGCACAGATACGCAGTATTTT. Protein sequence: CASTPRTGGTDTQYF.

This clone appeared a single time. V usage is TRBV6-6 and J usage is TRBJ1-1; 8 positions match TRBD1. Unmatched junction bases numbered 4, after V lost 6 bases and J lost 4 bases. This CDR3 spans 13 amino acids. Germline loops: CDR1 MNHNY, CDR2 SVGAGI (reference sequence). The CDR3 nucleotides are TGTGCCAGCAGGCAGGGGGCGGCCACTGAAGCTTTCTTT. It encodes CASRQGAATEAFF.

This CDR3 reads CASRWAGEMIYEQYF. DNA for the CDR3: TGTGCCAGTAGGTGGGCAGGGGAGATGATATACGAGCAGTACTTC. The rearrangement joins TRBV19 to TRBJ2-7, with D perhaps matching TRBD1 (6 bases). The CDR3 is made up of 15 amino acids. V was cut by 6 bases and J by 4 bases, with 19 bases left in between. Germline V CDR1 and CDR2: LNHDA, SQIVND (reference sequence). Variable domain in full (rest from reference TRBV19 and TRBJ2-7): DGGITQSPKYLFRKEGQNVTLSCEQNLNHDAMYWYRQDPGQGLRLIYYSQIVNDFQKGDIAEGYSVSREKKESFPLTVTSAQKNPTAFYLCASRWAGEMIYEQYFGPGTRLTVT.

This rearrangement joins TRBV27 to TRBJ2-1; 13 bases align to TRBD2. The V and J ends lost 4 bases and 5 bases, in that order; junction bases with no gene match: 2. The CDR3 covers 15 residues. The germline gives CDR1 MNHEY, CDR2 SMNVEV (reference sequence). The CDR3 nucleotides read TGTGCCAGCAGTTGGGGGACTAGCGGGAACAATGAGCAGTTCTTC. The encoded protein is CASSWGTSGNNEQFF.

V gene TRBV2 combines with J gene TRBJ1-1, with unresolved D. The CDR3 is 15 amino acids. The V end was cut by 4 bases, the J end by 0 bases, with 12 bases between. Germline-derived CDR1 and CDR2 are SNHLY and FYNNEI. CDR3 nucleotides: TGTGCCAGCAGTGCTTCTGGACGGGTGAACACTGAAGCTTTCTTT. Its translation is CASSASGRVNTEAFF.

The V and J genes are TRBV12-5 and TRBJ2-5; D is ambiguous. CDR1 and CDR2 from the germline V gene are LGHNT and FRNRAP. The V gene lost 1 base and the J gene lost 6 bases, with 12 bases spanning the gap. The CDR3 consists of 14 residues. Here the CDR3 reads CASGLDHTAQTQYF. In DNA, the CDR3 is TGTGCTAGTGGTTTGGACCACACGGCACAGACCCAGTACTTC.

The rearrangement uses TRBV29-1 and TRBJ2-3; 7 bases line up with TRBD1. The CDR3 length is 14 residues. V lost 7 bases to trimming and J lost 1 base; unmatched junction nucleotides: 8. Germline CDR1 and CDR2: SQVTM and ANQGSEA. The CDR3 DNA follows: TGCAGCGCTCCGACAGGGTTGGGCACAGATACGCAGTATTTT. Protein product: CSAPTGLGTDTQYF.

This rearrangement joins TRBV27 to TRBJ2-3; 9 nucleotides match TRBD2. The CDR3 is 16 amino acids. Germline CDR1 and CDR2: MNHEY and SMNVEV (reference sequence). J was trimmed by 6 bases and V by 2 bases; bases with no gene match: 9. The CDR3 coding sequence is TGTGCCAGCAGTTTAGGGGGAGGAGCGGGAGGTGATACGCAGTATTTT. Protein: CASSLGGGAGGDTQYF.

This chain joins TRBV9 and TRBJ1-1, with 12 bases fitting TRBD1. Germline loops: CDR1 SGDLS, CDR2 YYNGEE. Trimming at V came to 3 bases and at J to 0 bases, leaving 0 bases not matched to a gene. The CDR3 is 15 residues long. CDR3 bases: TGTGCCAGCAGCGGGGACAGGGGGCTGAACACTGAAGCTTTCTTT. As protein: CASSGDRGLNTEAFF. Filled out from reference TRBV9 and TRBJ1-1, the complete variable domain reads DSGVTQTPKHLITATGQRVTLRCSPRSGDLSVYWYQQSLDQGLQFLIQYYNGEERAKGNILERFSAQQFPDLHSELNLSSLELGDSALYFCASSGDRGLNTEAFFGQGTRLTVV.

The V and J genes are TRBV11-3 and TRBJ2-3; 9 positions agree with TRBD2. The J segment lost 4 bases and the V segment lost 5 bases, leaving 7 bases of the junction unmatched. Per germline, CDR1 SGHNT and CDR2 YENEEA. CDR3 length equals 15 residues. Written as DNA, the CDR3 is TGTGCCAGCAGCCCCCGTGCGGGGGGGGCAGATACGCAGTATTTT. Translation: CASSPRAGGADTQYF. Drawing the rest from reference TRBV11-3 and TRBJ2-3, the complete variable domain is EAGVVQSPRYKIIEKKQPVAFWCNPISGHNTLYWYLQNLGQGPELLIRYENEEAVDDSQLPKDRFSAERLKGVDSTLKIQPAELGDSAVYLCASSPRAGGADTQYFGPGTRLTVL.

The chain recombines TRBV5-6 with TRBJ2-2; 9 bases are shared with TRBD2. The CDR3 loop spans 15 amino acids. V was pared by 2 bases and J by 7 bases, with 6 bases of the junction left unmatched. Germline lookup yields CDR1 SGHDT and CDR2 YYEEEE. The CDR3 nucleotides are TGTGCCAGCAGCTTCGCGGGAGGGCCGGACGGGGAGCTGTTTTTT. Translation gives CASSFAGGPDGELFF.

This chain joins TRBV15 and TRBJ1-5; no definite D call. Between the trimmed V and J ends, which lost 0 bases and 5 bases, there was a span of 11 bases. The CDR3 totals 15 residues. Germline V gene lookup returns CDR1 LNHNV and CDR2 YYDKDF (reference sequence). CDR3 in DNA: TGTGCCACCAGCAGAGATACCTCATACGATCAGCCCCAGCATTTT. Translated: CATSRDTSYDQPQHF.